A selection of T cell receptor beta chains follows, all from one sample in a study of T cells expressing NK-cell markers. TCRdb reprocessed the 5' RACE reads, keeping one entry per CDR3 protein, no DNA. The table lists roughly 150,000 distinct CDR3 sequences. Material: blood T cells: a sorted CD56 or NKG2C T cell subset, CD4+ or CD8+ T cells, or bulk PBMC T cells (not recorded which). These receptors all come from a man aged 18-75 years in good health. Both conserved end residues are part of each CDR3. Each record gives: CDR3 protein, J gene, V gene.

CDR3: CASSQDRMSTEAFF
J: TRBJ1-1
V: TRBV4-1

CDR3: CASSTPGWVDTEAFF
J: TRBJ1-1
V: TRBV19

CDR3: CASSVQGGADTQYF
J: TRBJ2-3
V: TRBV3-1

CDR3: CASSLRVQNEQYF
J: TRBJ2-7
V: TRBV7-8

CDR3: CASSFGPSGEAFF
J: TRBJ1-1
V: TRBV12-3/TRBV12-4

CDR3: CASSAGRFSSDTQYF
J: TRBJ2-3
V: TRBV9

CDR3: CASSPHTSGGSYEQYF
J: TRBJ2-7
V: TRBV7-9

CDR3: CASSPRQGRTMIGNEQFF
J: TRBJ2-1
V: TRBV9

CDR3: CSALRGGDPYEQYF
J: TRBJ2-7
V: TRBV20-1

CDR3: CASSLAGGMFYEQYF
J: TRBJ2-7
V: TRBV11-2

CDR3: CSANRDRDLYEQYF
J: TRBJ2-7
V: TRBV20-1

CDR3: CAWPVRGASDTQYF
J: TRBJ2-3
V: TRBV2

CDR3: CASSPDRESEKLFF
J: TRBJ1-4
V: TRBV28

CDR3: CASIGTSGGTSYNEQFF
J: TRBJ2-1
V: TRBV7-9

CDR3: CASSSTKGDEQFF
J: TRBJ2-1
V: TRBV11-2

CDR3: CASSFSNYNSPLHF
J: TRBJ1-6
V: TRBV27

CDR3: CASSPGPGYEQYF
J: TRBJ2-7
V: TRBV18

CDR3: CSAAPGSGTGELFF
J: TRBJ2-2
V: TRBV29-1

CDR3: CASSPAGNPNTGELFF
J: TRBJ2-2
V: TRBV2

CDR3: CASSLGAHSTDTQYF
J: TRBJ2-3
V: TRBV27

CDR3: CASSLGSTGSHNEQFF
J: TRBJ2-1
V: TRBV12-3/TRBV12-4

CDR3: CASSFGRGLKETQYF
J: TRBJ2-5
V: TRBV28

CDR3: CSAIGTVYYEAFF
J: TRBJ1-1
V: TRBV20-1

CDR3: CASSVTSGGTPEQYF
J: TRBJ2-7
V: TRBV9

CDR3: CASSPLLAGGHQQYF
J: TRBJ2-7
V: TRBV19

CDR3: CASSQSTGNYYGYTF
J: TRBJ1-2
V: TRBV12-3/TRBV12-4

CDR3: CASSFGMTGHNSPLHF
J: TRBJ1-6
V: TRBV13

CDR3: CASSLEGGLARGDTQYF
J: TRBJ2-3
V: TRBV7-6

CDR3: CASSFFLAGSAGIQYF
J: TRBJ2-4
V: TRBV11-2

CDR3: CASSPKTGLAGGYHSYNEQFF
J: TRBJ2-1
V: TRBV7-9

CDR3: CASSTTGEEETQYF
J: TRBJ2-5
V: TRBV13

CDR3: CASTDRDTEAFF
J: TRBJ1-1
V: TRBV9